A single sample gave rise to the 16 T cell receptor beta chains below, sequenced in a study of patients and donors after allogeneic stem cell transplantation. A single record per CDR3 protein comes from TCRdb applying MiXCR to the RT-PCR reads. The repertoire consists of roughly 940,000 distinct CDR3 sequences, with 18% occurring once and the leading ten covering 5% to 7.5%. The sample consisted of blood, either unsorted or a sorted T cell fraction (not recorded which). These TCRs come from a human donor who was either an allogeneic HSCT recipient or a stem cell or donor lymphocyte infusion donor (not recorded which). It is not recorded whose cells these are; they may come from a transplant donor.

This clonotype was picked up a small number of times. The chain recombines TRBV2 with TRBJ2-3, with TRBD1 matching 7 bases. From germline, CDR1 is SNHLY and CDR2 FYNNEI. The trim removed 1 base at V and 10 bases at J, leaving 5 bases unmatched. There are 13 residues in the CDR3. In DNA, the CDR3 is TGTGCCAGCAGTGAAGAGGTAACAGGGGCGCAGTATTTT. Amino acid sequence: CASSEEVTGAQYF.

This clonotype has a single count. The chain recombines TRBV27 with TRBJ2-5; D might be TRBD1 (5 bases). CDR1 is MNHEY and CDR2 is SMNVEV in the germline V gene (reference sequence). The CDR3 has 13 amino acids. V lost 3 bases to trimming and J lost 3 bases, with 8 bases between them. DNA of the CDR3: TGTGCCAGCAGTTTTTGGGGCAAAGAGACCCAGTACTTC. Encoded protein: CASSFWGKETQYF.

The V call is TRBV9, the J call TRBJ2-1, with 13 bases aligning to TRBD2. This CDR3 is 18 amino acids long. V gave up 0 bases and J gave up 5 bases; unmatched junction bases: 8. The germline V gene has CDR1 SGDLS and CDR2 YYNGEE. CDR3 DNA: TGTGCCAGCAGCGTAGGCCCCGGGACTAGCGGGGCCAACAATGAGCAGTTCTTC. Translating gives CASSVGPGTSGANNEQFF. The full variable domain, completed using reference TRBV9 and TRBJ2-1, is DSGVTQTPKHLITATGQRVTLRCSPRSGDLSVYWYQQSLDQGLQFLIQYYNGEERAKGNILERFSAQQFPDLHSELNLSSLELGDSALYFCASSVGPGTSGANNEQFFGPGTRLTVL.

The V call is TRBV11-3, the J call TRBJ1-3; D is uncertain. Germline CDR1 and CDR2: SGHNT and YENEEA. This CDR3 is built from 16 residues. V gave up 2 bases and J gave up 2 bases, with 13 bases separating them. This CDR3 reads CASSLIPSSPGNTIYF. The CDR3 bases are TGTGCCAGCAGCTTAATACCCTCAAGTCCTGGAAACACCATATATTTT.

The chain is built from TRBV20-1 and TRBJ2-1; no definite D call. V lost 4 bases, J lost 0 bases, and 7 bases lay in between. Germline CDR1 DFQATT, CDR2 SNEGSKA (reference sequence). The CDR3 spans 13 residues. The CDR3 DNA sequence: TGCAGTGCTATAGTTAGCTCCTACAATGAGCAGTTCTTC. Protein product: CSAIVSSYNEQFF.

This chain connects TRBV20-1 to TRBJ2-5; 7 positions match TRBD1. J gave up 1 base and V 3 bases, and 2 bases lay outside the gene matches. Germline CDR1 and CDR2: DFQATT and SNEGSKA (reference sequence). The CDR3 has 13 residues. This CDR3 reads CSASRGFQETQYF. CDR3 sequence (DNA): TGCAGTGCTAGCAGGGGGTTCCAAGAGACCCAGTACTTC.

This clonotype appeared a few times. The chain employs TRBV7-8 and TRBJ1-4; D unresolved. V was pared by 2 bases and J by 7 bases, with 20 bases between. Germline V gives CDR1 SGHVS, CDR2 FQNEAQ. The CDR3 length is 17 residues. The CDR3 protein is CASSLIRDLLGGEKLFF. The CDR3 DNA follows: TGTGCCAGCAGCTTAATCCGGGATTTACTTGGTGGTGAAAAACTGTTTTTT.

The chain employs TRBV4-3 and TRBJ1-5; 7 bases align to TRBD1. Trimming cost V 0 bases and J 4 bases; bases outside gene matches: 3. This CDR3 is 15 amino acids long. The V gene's germline CDR1 is LGHNA and CDR2 YSLEER. CDR3 coding DNA: TGCGCCAGCAGCCAAGAGAGGGGGCGGAATCAGCCCCAGCATTTT. It encodes CASSQERGRNQPQHF.

The V and J genes are TRBV4-2 and TRBJ2-7, with TRBD1 matching over 7 bases. Germline V lookup: CDR1 LGHNA, CDR2 YNFKEQ. The CDR3 length is 16 residues. The junction had 7 bases not matched to a gene; V was cut back by 0 bases and J by 2 bases. The CDR3 region has the DNA TGTGCCAGCAGCCAAGATCTAACAGGGGCCACCTACGAGCAGTACTTC. It specifies CASSQDLTGATYEQYF.

This clonotype was seen a few times. The chain employs TRBV27 and TRBJ2-5; 7 positions match TRBD1. V shed 5 bases and J 3 bases; nucleotides not matched to a gene: 12. This CDR3 contains 16 residues. Germline assignment: CDR1 MNHEY and CDR2 SMNVEV (reference sequence). CDR3 sequence reads: CASSPIWGTDEETQYF. As DNA, the CDR3 is TGTGCCAGCAGTCCTATATGGGGGACAGACGAAGAGACCCAGTACTTC.

The chain carries TRBV28 and TRBJ1-1; D gene uncertain. Per germline, CDR1 MDHEN and CDR2 SYDVKM. Trimming pared 8 bases from V and 1 base from J, leaving 8 bases between. This CDR3 spans 12 amino acids. The CDR3 DNA sequence: TGTGCCAGCGGAAATCGGAACACTGAAGCTTTCTTT. This sequence encodes CASGNRNTEAFF. Filled out from reference TRBV28 and TRBJ1-1, the complete variable domain reads DVKVTQSSRYLVKRTGEKVFLECVQDMDHENMFWYRQDPGLGLRLIYFSYDVKMKEKGDIPEGYSVSREKKERFSLILESASTNQTSMYLCASGNRNTEAFFGQGTRLTVV.

This clonotype was seen a few times. This chain joins TRBV7-6 and TRBJ2-3; TRBD2 aligns across 7 bases. Germline V gene lookup returns CDR1 SGHVS and CDR2 FNYEAQ. This CDR3 spans 17 amino acids. The ends lost 4 bases at V and 3 bases at J; junction bases unmatched: 13. CDR3 loop: CASSSHLGLVETDTQYF. Here the CDR3 DNA reads TGTGCCAGCAGCTCACACCTTGGACTAGTCGAGACAGATACGCAGTATTTT. The variable domain in full, completed from reference TRBV7-6 and TRBJ2-3, reads GAGVSQSPRYKVTKRGQDVALRCDPISGHVSLYWYRQALGQGPEFLTYFNYEAQQDKSGLPNDRFSAERPEGSISTLTIQRTEQRDSAMYRCASSSHLGLVETDTQYFGPGTRLTVL.

This clonotype was observed a handful of times. In DNA, the CDR3 is TGCGCCAGCAGCTCCCAACCGGGACGGAACGAAGAAGCTTTCTTT. Residues: CASSSQPGRNEEAFF. This chain connects TRBV5-1 to TRBJ1-1; a weak D match, TRBD1 (5 bases). The germline CDR1 and CDR2 sequences are SGHRS and YFSETQ. V was clipped by 3 bases and J by 8 bases, with 20 bases between them. The CDR3 runs to 15 residues.

This chain connects TRBV7-2 to TRBJ1-3, with D unclear. CDR1 is SGHTA, CDR2 FQGNSA, per germline. The CDR3 has 16 amino acids. V lost 4 bases to trimming and J lost 0 bases, with 13 bases between them. The CDR3 loop reads CASSSFSGSSGNTIYF. In DNA form, the CDR3 reads TGTGCCAGCAGCTCATTTTCCGGGAGCTCTGGAAACACCATATATTTT.

The genes are TRBV9 and TRBJ2-5; no firm D call. Germline values: CDR1 SGDLS, CDR2 YYNGEE. This CDR3 has 14 residues. V lost 2 bases and J lost 5, with 13 bases in between. The CDR3 DNA follows: TGTGCCAGCAGCGTGGGTTATGCGGAGGAGACCCAGTACTTC. Its translation is CASSVGYAEETQYF.

This clonotype was counted a few times. The V gene is TRBV9, the J gene TRBJ2-7; TRBD1 might be the D (5 bases). Germline CDR1 is SGDLS and CDR2 is YYNGEE. V lost 4 bases, J lost 0 bases, and 17 bases lay in between. The CDR3 covers 16 residues. This CDR3 reads CASSPHFWGLSYEQYF. The CDR3 region has the DNA TGTGCCAGCAGCCCCCATTTTTGGGGCCTCTCCTACGAGCAGTACTTC.